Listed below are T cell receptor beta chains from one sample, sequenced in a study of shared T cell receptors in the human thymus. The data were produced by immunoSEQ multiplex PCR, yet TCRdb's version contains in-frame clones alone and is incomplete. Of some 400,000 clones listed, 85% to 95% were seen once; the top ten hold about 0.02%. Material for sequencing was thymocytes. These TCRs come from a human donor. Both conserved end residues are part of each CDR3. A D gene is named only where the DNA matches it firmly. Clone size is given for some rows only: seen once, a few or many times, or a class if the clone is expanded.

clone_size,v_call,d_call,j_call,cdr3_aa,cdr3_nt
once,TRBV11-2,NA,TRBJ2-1,CASSRGRGMDEQFF,TGTGCCAGCAGTAGAGGGAGGGGGATGGATGAGCAGTTCTTC
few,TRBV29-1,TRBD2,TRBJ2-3,CSVGREAPDTQYF,TGCAGCGTTGGGCGGGAGGCCCCAGATACGCAGTATTTT
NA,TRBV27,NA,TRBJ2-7,CASSPTVSYEQYF,TGTGCCAGCAGCCCGACAGTATCCTACGAGCAGTACTTC
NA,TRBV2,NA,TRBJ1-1,CASSYFSREKYVTGTEAFF,TGTGCCAGCAGTTACTTTAGCAGGGAAAAATATGTTACGGGCACTGAAGCTTTCTTT
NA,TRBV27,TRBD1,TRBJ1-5,CASTPSATGWRQPQHF,TGTGCCAGCACCCCCTCAGCGACAGGGTGGAGACAGCCCCAGCATTTT
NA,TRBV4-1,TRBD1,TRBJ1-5,CASSQVGQDNQPQHF,TGCGCCAGCAGCCAAGTCGGACAGGATAATCAGCCCCAGCATTTT
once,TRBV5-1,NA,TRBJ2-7,CASSPQVGQAYEQYF,TGCGCCAGCAGCCCCCAGGTGGGACAAGCCTACGAGCAGTACTTC
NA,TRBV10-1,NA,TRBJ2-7,CASSGPSYEQYF,TGCGCCAGCAGTGGCCCTTCCTACGAGCAGTACTTC
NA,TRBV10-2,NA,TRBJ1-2,CASRKGRWGSGYTF,TGCGCCAGCAGGAAAGGCAGATGGGGATCTGGCTACACCTTC
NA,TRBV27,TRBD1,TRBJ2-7,CASSSPRQGAYEQYF,TGTGCCAGCAGTTCCCCCCGGCAGGGGGCCTACGAGCAGTACTTC
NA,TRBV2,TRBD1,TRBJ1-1,CASSDTDRGQNTEAFF,TGTGCCAGCAGTGATACCGACAGGGGACAGAACACTGAAGCTTTCTTT
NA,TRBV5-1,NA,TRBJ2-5,CASSLLTYLRETQYF,TGCGCCAGCAGCTTGTTAACGTACTTGCGGGAGACCCAGTACTTC
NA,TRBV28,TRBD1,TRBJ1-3,CASRIQGDSGNTIYF,TGTGCCAGCAGGATACAGGGGGACTCTGGAAACACCATATATTTT
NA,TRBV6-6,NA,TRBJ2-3,CASSARRDTQYF,TGTGCCAGCAGTGCGCGCCGGGATACGCAGTATTTT
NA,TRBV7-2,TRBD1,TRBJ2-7,CASSLAGRGRLSSYEQYF,TGTGCCAGCAGCTTAGCCGGCAGGGGGCGGTTAAGCTCCTACGAGCAGTACTTC
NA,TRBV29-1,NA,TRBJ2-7,CSVEELGDEQYF,TGCAGCGTTGAAGAACTGGGGGACGAGCAGTACTTC
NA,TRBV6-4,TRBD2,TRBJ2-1,CASSDSPGPKGLAGGPRSGNEQFF,TGTGCCAGCAGTGACTCGCCTGGACCAAAGGGACTAGCGGGAGGGCCTAGGTCTGGCAATGAGCAGTTCTTC
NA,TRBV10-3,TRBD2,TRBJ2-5,CASREDSTKTQYF,TGTGCCAGCCGGGAGGATAGCACGAAGACCCAGTACTTC
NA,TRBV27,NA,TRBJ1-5,CASRRQTSGASNQPQHF,TGTGCCAGCAGGCGTCAAACCTCGGGGGCAAGCAATCAGCCCCAGCATTTT
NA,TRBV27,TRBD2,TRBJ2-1,CASTDGLAGGPPHNEQFF,TGTGCCAGCACCGATGGGCTAGCGGGAGGGCCCCCCCACAATGAGCAGTTCTTC
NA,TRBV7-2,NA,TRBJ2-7,CASSLVPHREIAYEQYF,TGTGCCAGCAGCTTAGTCCCCCACAGGGAGATCGCCTACGAGCAGTACTTC
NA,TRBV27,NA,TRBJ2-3,CASSFSTDTQYF,TGTGCCAGCAGTTTTAGCACAGATACGCAGTATTTT
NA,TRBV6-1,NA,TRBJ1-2,CASSEARQEGYTF,TGTGCCAGCAGTGAAGCGCGACAGGAGGGCTACACCTTC
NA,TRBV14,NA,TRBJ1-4,CASSHSTVTGRTNEKLFF,TGTGCCAGCAGCCACTCCACCGTCACAGGCAGAACTAATGAAAAACTGTTTTTT
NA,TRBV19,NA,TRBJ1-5,CASRKGRGQPQHF,TGTGCCAGTAGAAAGGGGAGGGGGCAGCCCCAGCATTTT
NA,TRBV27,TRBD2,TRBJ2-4,CASPKPPLTHGRKNIQYF,TGTGCCAGCCCAAAACCCCCCCTTACTCACGGGAGGAAAAACATTCAGTACTTC
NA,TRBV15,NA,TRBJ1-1,CATSRGTEAFF,TGTGCCACCAGCAGAGGCACTGAAGCTTTCTTT
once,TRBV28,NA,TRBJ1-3,CASNPRLGNTIYF,TGTGCCAGCAACCCAAGGCTTGGAAACACCATATATTTT
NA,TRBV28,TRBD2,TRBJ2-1,CASSWSGGDYNEQFF,TGTGCCAGCAGTTGGTCGGGAGGCGACTACAATGAGCAGTTCTTC
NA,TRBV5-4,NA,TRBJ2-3,CASSLPPTDTQYF,TGTGCCAGCAGCTTGCCGCCCACAGATACGCAGTATTTT
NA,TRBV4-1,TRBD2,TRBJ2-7,CASSQEVQWSSGNSYEQYF,TGCGCCAGCAGCCAAGAAGTCCAGTGGTCCAGCGGGAACTCCTACGAGCAGTACTTC
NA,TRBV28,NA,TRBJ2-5,CASSLGSSMETQYF,TGTGCCAGCAGTTTAGGTAGTTCTATGGAGACCCAGTACTTC
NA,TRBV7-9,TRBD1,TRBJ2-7,CASRGQGSYEQYF,TGTGCCAGCAGGGGACAGGGGTCCTACGAGCAGTACTTC
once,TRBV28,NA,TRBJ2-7,CASSLCSGREQYF,TGTGCCAGCAGTTTATGTTCTGGTCGGGAGCAGTACTTC
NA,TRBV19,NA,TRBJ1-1,CASRKYERGWRDTEAFF,TGTGCCAGTAGGAAGTACGAGCGTGGGTGGCGTGACACTGAAGCTTTCTTT
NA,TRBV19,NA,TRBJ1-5,CASSIGRSQPQHF,TGTGCCAGTAGTATAGGTCGATCTCAGCCCCAGCATTTT
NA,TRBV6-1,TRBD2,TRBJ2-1,CASITSERNEQFF,TGTGCCAGCATAACTAGCGAGAGGAATGAGCAGTTCTTC
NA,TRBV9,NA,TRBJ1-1,CASSVLKVGEAFF,TGTGCCAGCAGCGTACTCAAGGTAGGTGAAGCTTTCTTT
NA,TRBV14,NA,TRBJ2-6,CASSRGQIRVLTF,TGTGCCAGCAGCCGCGGACAGATCCGAGTCCTGACTTTC
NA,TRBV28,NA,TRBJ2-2,CASSRTPGELFF,TGTGCCAGCAGTCGGACTCCCGGGGAGCTGTTTTTT
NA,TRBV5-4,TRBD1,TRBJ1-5,CASSYRDRDGEEPQHF,TGTGCCAGCAGTTACCGGGACAGGGATGGGGAGGAGCCCCAGCATTTT
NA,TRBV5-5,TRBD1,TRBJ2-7,CASSLGQIKYEQYF,TGTGCCAGCAGCCTGGGACAGATTAAGTACGAGCAGTACTTC
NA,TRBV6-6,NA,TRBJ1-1,CASSYSGWTEAFF,TGTGCCAGCAGTTACTCAGGTTGGACTGAAGCTTTCTTT
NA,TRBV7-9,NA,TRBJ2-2,CASSLAGRGTGELFF,TGTGCCAGCAGCTTAGCGGGACGGGGCACCGGGGAGCTGTTTTTT
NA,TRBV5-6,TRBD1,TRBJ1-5,CASSFGQGAQPQHF,TGTGCCAGCAGCTTCGGACAGGGGGCTCAGCCCCAGCATTTT
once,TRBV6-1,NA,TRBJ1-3,CASSGGGRNTIYF,TGTGCCAGCAGTGGGGGAGGGAGAAACACCATATATTTT
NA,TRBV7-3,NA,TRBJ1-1,CASSPKGGESDTEAFF,TGTGCCAGCAGCCCCAAGGGCGGGGAATCAGACACTGAAGCTTTCTTT
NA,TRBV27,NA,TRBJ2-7,CASTFRRSADSSYEQYF,TGTGCCAGCACCTTTCGGCGGTCAGCCGATAGCTCCTACGAGCAGTACTTC
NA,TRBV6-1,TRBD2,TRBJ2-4,CASSAILTSGSKNIQYF,TGTGCCAGCAGTGCGATATTGACTAGCGGGAGCAAAAACATTCAGTACTTC
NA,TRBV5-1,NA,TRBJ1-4,CASSLGQELGEKLFF,TGCGCCAGCAGCTTGGGACAGGAGCTGGGTGAAAAACTGTTTTTT